The 25 T cell receptor beta chains below come from one sample, sequenced in a study of T-cell memory formation after mild COVID-19. TCRdb reprocessed the 5' RACE reads via MiXCR and lists one record per CDR3 protein. The sample has a few hundred thousand distinct CDR3 sequences; about 15% are singletons. The sequenced material came from PBMCs or a T cell subset sorted from them (not recorded which). Receptors were obtained from a man between 18 and 29 years old who had mild COVID-19 (a few samples of this study predate the infection). Cell type and time point are not known.

This clonotype was counted many times. The V call is TRBV12-3 or TRBV12-4, the J call TRBJ1-1; unclear D gene. The CDR3 totals 8 residues. V lost 8 bases to trimming and J lost 11 bases, with 6 bases between them. The CDR3 region has the DNA TGTGCCAGCGGGCTCGCTTTCTTT. Amino acids: CASGLAFF.

This clonotype was observed a handful of times. This rearrangement joins TRBV2 to TRBJ2-3; D gene unclear. Germline CDR1 is SNHLY and CDR2 is FYNNEI. This CDR3 is built from 13 residues. V gave up 3 bases and J gave up 2 bases, with 6 bases separating them. The CDR3 DNA sequence: TGTGCCAGCAGTGACCTCACCACAGATACGCAGTATTTT. This sequence encodes CASSDLTTDTQYF.

This clonotype was detected only a few times. The V gene is TRBV6-5, the J gene TRBJ2-1, with 10 positions matching TRBD2. The CDR3 has 15 amino acids. V lost 3 bases to trimming and J lost 4 bases; unmatched junction nucleotides: 3. Germline V lookup: CDR1 MNHEY, CDR2 SVGAGI. The CDR3 sequence is CASSYFSGGYNEQFF. The CDR3 bases are TGTGCCAGCAGTTATTTTAGCGGGGGGTACAATGAGCAGTTCTTC.

This rearrangement joins TRBV20-1 to TRBJ1-4; the D is unclear. The CDR3 sequence is 13 residues long. CDR1 and CDR2 from the germline V gene are DFQATT and SNEGSKA (reference sequence). The V end lost 6 bases, the J end lost 5 bases, and 13 bases lay between the germline ends. The CDR3 DNA reads TGCAGTGCCCCTGACGGGCCGAATGAAAAACTGTTTTTT. It encodes CSAPDGPNEKLFF.

V usage is TRBV7-2 and J usage is TRBJ2-3; D gene unclear. This CDR3 is 14 amino acids long. Between the trimmed V and J ends, which lost 8 bases and 4 bases, there was a span of 16 bases. Germline CDR1 is SGHTA and CDR2 is FQGNSA. The CDR3 spells CASSSVVASDTQYF. DNA of the CDR3: TGTGCCAGCTCAAGTGTCGTCGCGTCAGATACGCAGTATTTT.

This clonotype was observed a handful of times. The chain links TRBV5-1 to TRBJ2-1; possibly TRBD1 for D (6 bases). Trimming took 9 bases from V and 7 from J, leaving 14 bases between them. The CDR3 extends over 12 amino acids. Germline-derived CDR1 and CDR2 are SGHRS and YFSETQ. As DNA, the CDR3 is TGCGCCACCTCAGGGGACCTAAATGAGCAGTTCTTC. It yields the protein CATSGDLNEQFF.

This chain connects TRBV7-2 to TRBJ2-2, with 10 bases matching TRBD2. The CDR3 spans 17 residues. CDR1 and CDR2 (germline): SGHTA, FQGNSA. Germline trimming cut 6 bases from V and 3 bases from J; bases unmatched to any gene: 10. CDR3 DNA: TGTGCCAGCAGTTTGGCTTGGGGGACTAGCGACACCGGGGAGCTGTTTTTT. Translating it yields CASSLAWGTSDTGELFF. Variable domain in full (rest from reference TRBV7-2 and TRBJ2-2): GAGVSQSPSNKVTEKGKDVELRCDPISGHTALYWYRQSLGQGLEFLIYFQGNSAPDKSGLPSDRFSAERTGGSVSTLTIQRTQQEDSAVYLCASSLAWGTSDTGELFFGEGSRLTVL.

The chain carries TRBV5-1 and TRBJ2-1, with TRBD1 matching over 11 bases. The CDR3 is 16 residues long. The V gene end was trimmed by 4 bases and the J gene end by 7 bases; junction bases not matched to a gene: 10. Germline lookup yields CDR1 SGHRS and CDR2 YFSETQ. This chain's CDR3 is CASSIASGQGANEQFF. The CDR3 DNA reads TGCGCCAGCAGCATAGCCAGCGGACAGGGGGCAAATGAGCAGTTCTTC.

This clonotype appeared a few times. The chain links TRBV20-1 to TRBJ2-3; the match to TRBD1 covers 7 bases. Germline lookup yields CDR1 DFQATT and CDR2 SNEGSKA (reference sequence). The CDR3 is 15 residues long. J was trimmed by 1 base and V by 0 bases; bases with no gene match: 4. The CDR3, as DNA: TGCAGTGCTAGAGACCTCGACAGGGGCACAGATACGCAGTATTTT. Amino acids: CSARDLDRGTDTQYF.

This clonotype occurred a few times. V is TRBV19 and J is TRBJ2-6; D might be TRBD1 or TRBD2, each matching 5 bases. The CDR3 length is 15 residues. CDR1 and CDR2 from the germline V gene are LNHDA and SQIVND (reference sequence). Trimming shortened V by 9 bases and J by 2 bases, and 14 bases separated the two germline ends. The CDR3 protein is CASGTDPPGANVLTF. In nucleotides, the CDR3 is TGTGCCAGCGGGACGGACCCTCCTGGGGCCAACGTCCTGACTTTC.

This clonotype was detected a few times. The chain uses TRBV20-1 and TRBJ1-1; D is uncertain. Per germline, CDR1 DFQATT and CDR2 SNEGSKA (reference sequence). The CDR3 has 14 amino acids. Trimming removed 1 base from V and 4 bases from J, with 13 bases in between. Written as DNA, the CDR3 is TGCAGTGCTAGAGTCGGGGAGGGCATCACTGAAGCTTTCTTT. Encoded protein: CSARVGEGITEAFF.

This clonotype was seen many times. J is TRBJ2-1 and V is TRBV5-6; TRBD1 is a possible D gene (6 bases). Trimming took 2 bases from V and 7 from J, leaving 10 bases between them. The CDR3 extends over 13 amino acids. Germline V lookup: CDR1 SGHDT, CDR2 YYEEEE. The CDR3 is CASSFSRGNEQFF. DNA for the CDR3: TGTGCCAGCAGCTTTTCCAGGGGAAATGAGCAGTTCTTC. The full variable domain, its missing parts supplied by reference TRBV5-6 and TRBJ2-1, is DAGVTQSPTHLIKTRGQQVTLRCSPKSGHDTVSWYQQALGQGPQFIFQYYEEEERQRGNFPDRFSGHQFPNYSSELNVNALLLGDSALYLCASSFSRGNEQFFGPGTRLTVL.

This clonotype was detected only a few times. J is TRBJ1-1 and V is TRBV11-2; weak D call: TRBD1 (6 bases). V was pared by 3 bases and J by 5 bases, with 16 bases between. Germline lookup yields CDR1 SGHAT and CDR2 FQNNGV. The CDR3 loop spans 15 amino acids. CDR3 DNA: TGTGCCAGCAGCTTCGGAGGGGGTCGCAGGACTGAAGCTTTCTTT. Encoded protein: CASSFGGGRRTEAFF.

This clonotype has only a few counts. CDR3 DNA: TGTGCCTGGAGTTTGTCGGCCACTGAAGCTTTCTTT. It encodes CAWSLSATEAFF. The V gene is TRBV30, the J gene TRBJ1-1, with D uncertain. V dropped 2 bases and J dropped 4 bases, with 8 bases sitting between them. The CDR3 sequence is 12 residues long. Per the germline V gene, CDR1 is GTSNPN and CDR2 is SVGIG (reference sequence).

This clonotype appeared a few times. The CDR3: CASAPQGNTEAFF. CDR3 in DNA: TGTGCCAGCGCCCCACAGGGGAACACTGAAGCTTTCTTT. The chain is built from TRBV12-3 or TRBV12-4 and TRBJ1-1; D possibly corresponds to TRBD1 (6 bases). V lost 8 bases and J lost 1, with 11 bases in between. This CDR3 has 13 amino acids.

The chain combines TRBV7-9 with TRBJ2-7; TRBD1 matches at 9 bases. There are 14 residues in the CDR3. Germline lookup yields CDR1 SEHNR and CDR2 FQNEAQ (reference sequence). J was trimmed by 1 base and V by 6 bases; bases with no gene match: 4. DNA for the CDR3: TGTGCCAGCAGTCTGGACAGGGGTTCCTACGAGCAGTACTTC. It specifies CASSLDRGSYEQYF.

The chain has TRBV6-5 and TRBJ2-7; 7 bases line up with TRBD1. Germline V gene lookup returns CDR1 MNHEY and CDR2 SVGAGI. V dropped 6 bases and J dropped 6; count of bases not matched to a gene: 11. The CDR3 consists of 14 residues. The chain's CDR3 is CASSPADRFTEQYV. DNA for the CDR3: TGTGCCAGCAGCCCGGCGGACAGGTTCACCGAGCAGTACGTC.

The chain employs TRBV7-6 and TRBJ2-5; 12 nucleotides align to TRBD1. Germline assignment: CDR1 SGHVS and CDR2 FNYEAQ. Trimming took 5 bases from V and 1 from J; bases not matched to a gene: 5. The CDR3 length is 16 residues. The CDR3 protein is CASSGRDRGPQETQYF. DNA of the CDR3: TGTGCCAGCAGCGGGCGGGACAGGGGGCCCCAAGAGACCCAGTACTTC.

This clonotype showed up just a few times. The chain uses TRBV20-1 and TRBJ1-5; TRBD1 is a possible D gene (6 bases). CDR1 and CDR2 (germline): DFQATT, SNEGSKA (reference sequence). Trimming pared 1 base from V and 1 base from J, leaving 8 bases between. The CDR3 consists of 14 residues. In DNA, the CDR3 is TGCAGTGCTAGAGTTGGGGGCAGCAATCAGCCCCAGCATTTT. Its translation: CSARVGGSNQPQHF.

The chain employs TRBV6-5 and TRBJ2-1; the match to TRBD2 covers 8 bases. The CDR3 totals 15 residues. From germline, CDR1 is MNHEY and CDR2 SVGAGI. V shed 0 bases, J shed 3 bases, and the junction held 1 base outside the gene matches. The CDR3 reads CASSYSAGGYNEQFF. CDR3 bases: TGTGCCAGCAGTTACTCTGCGGGGGGCTACAATGAGCAGTTCTTC.

The rearrangement uses TRBV6-5 and TRBJ1-1; tentatively, D is TRBD1 (5 bases). From germline, CDR1 is MNHEY and CDR2 SVGAGI. V shed 0 bases and J shed 3 bases, with 14 bases lying between them. This CDR3 is built from 16 residues. CDR3 loop: CASSYSSAGTDTEAFF. The CDR3 DNA is TGTGCCAGCAGTTACTCGAGTGCAGGGACGGACACTGAAGCTTTCTTT.

The chain combines TRBV11-2 with TRBJ1-1; TRBD1 is a possible D gene (5 bases). The CDR3 is 15 residues long. The germline V gene encodes CDR1 SGHAT and CDR2 FQNNGV. Trimming removed 5 bases at V and 0 bases at J, with 13 bases between. The CDR3 sequence: CASSVSGTVNTEAFF. CDR3 bases: TGTGCCAGCAGCGTATCCGGGACGGTGAACACTGAAGCTTTCTTT.

This clonotype was counted many times. J is TRBJ2-1 and V is TRBV7-3; D possibly uses TRBD1 or TRBD2 (6 bases each). CDR1 SGHTA and CDR2 FQGTGA come from the germline V gene. V was pared by 5 bases and J by 5 bases, with 10 bases between. CDR3 size: 13 residues. CDR3 coding DNA: TGTGCCAGCAGCCCGGGGGCAAACAATGAGCAGTTCTTC. It translates to CASSPGANNEQFF.

The table lists this clonotype with a few counts. The gene calls are TRBV6-5 and TRBJ1-2; maybe TRBD1 (5 bases). Per germline, CDR1 MNHEY and CDR2 SVGAGI. CDR3 size: 14 residues. Trimming cost V 0 bases and J 4 bases, with 9 bases left between them. DNA of the CDR3: TGTGCCAGCAGTTACTCTGGGGCAGTCTATGGCTACACCTTC. Amino acids: CASSYSGAVYGYTF.

This clonotype occurred a few times. At one end the junction does not follow the germline gene, possibly because of a read error. The chain links TRBV12-3 or TRBV12-4 to TRBJ2-1, with D maybe TRBD2 (5 bases). The CDR3 has 12 amino acids. The CDR3 loop reads CASSSTLIGVIF. The CDR3 DNA follows: TGTGCCAGCAGTTCGACGTTGATCGGGGTGATCTTC.